This section outlines one TCR beta chain sequence together with its context. The sample comes from a study of control samples from healthy donors and cancer patients. CDR3 length equals 19 residues. Germline assignment: CDR1 KGHDR and CDR2 SFDVKD. V shed 6 bases and J 0 bases; nucleotides not matched to a gene: 17. Clones were read by immunoSEQ multiplex PCR, and TCRdb kept only the in-frame ones, dropping some. Among under 450,000 clones listed, around nine tenths were seen once. The TCR sequence derives from a man aged 40-49 years with head and neck cancer. The rearrangement links TRBV24-1 to TRBJ2-3, with TRBD1 identical over 7 bases. The sample consisted of PBMCs. The CDR3 coding sequence is TGTGCCACCAGTTGGGGGACAGTCCAAAATCCTTCTAGCACAGATACGCAGTATTTT. Translation gives CATSWGTVQNPSSTDTQYF.